Listed here is a single T cell receptor (beta chain). This table comes from immunoSEQ multiplex PCR, and its TCRdb copy is limited to in-frame clones, with some not included. The table shows approximately 21,000 clones, with 79% occurring only once. The sample is drawn from a study of blood T cell repertoires in COVID-19. At the level of the study: The United States, Italy and Spain were the sources of the acute and convalescent COVID-19 samples. PBMCs, B-cell-depleted T cells, or T cells were the source of the cDNA or gDNA that made up the material.

This TCR was recovered from an elderly man with acute or convalescent COVID-19. The specimen was peripheral blood.

CDR3 coding DNA: TGTGCCAGCAGACGAAAGGGGGAGACCCAGTACTTC. Its translation is CASRRKGETQYF. V usage is TRBV11-2 and J usage is TRBJ2-5, with a possible D match to TRBD1 (5 bases). Trimming removed 6 bases at V and 5 bases at J, with 10 bases between. The CDR3 contains 12 residues. Germline CDR1 and CDR2: SGHAT and FQNNGV.